Shown below are 10 T cell receptor beta chains from a single sample sequenced in a study of blood T cell repertoires in COVID-19. Method: immunoSEQ multiplex PCR; TCRdb's copy keeps in-frame clones and lacks some. This table has fewer than 600,000 clones, roughly 90% appearing once. The sample comprised PBMCs or T cells enriched from blood (not recorded which). Receptors originate from a woman between 40 and 55 years old who had recovered from COVID-19.

This chain connects TRBV3-1 (or the pseudogene TRBV3-2) to TRBJ2-5; 9 bases map to TRBD2. CDR3 length equals 20 residues. Germline loops: CDR1 LGHDT, CDR2 YNNKEL (reference sequence). J was trimmed by 1 base and V by 1 base; bases with no gene match: 16. Written as DNA, the CDR3 is TGTGCCAGCAGCCAAGTTCAACTAGCGGGTACTTCTTTTGGCCAAGAGACCCAGTACTTC. This sequence encodes CASSQVQLAGTSFGQETQYF.

This clone has just one count. This chain connects TRBV6-6 to TRBJ2-3; no firm D call. Germline values: CDR1 MNHNY, CDR2 SVGAGI (reference sequence). V lost 7 bases and J 0 bases, leaving 5 bases between the germline ends. The CDR3 runs to 12 residues. The CDR3 DNA reads as TGTGCCAGCACCCGTAGCACAGATACGCAGTATTTT. Translated, it gives CASTRSTDTQYF.

The genes are TRBV27 and TRBJ2-3; 12 positions match TRBD2. The CDR3 consists of 18 residues. CDR1 MNHEY and CDR2 SMNVEV come from the germline V gene (reference sequence). V shed 3 bases, J shed 7 bases, and the junction held 14 bases outside the gene matches. The CDR3 loop reads CASSLSPLAGGRQYTQYF. In DNA, the CDR3 is TGTGCCAGCAGTTTGTCTCCACTAGCGGGAGGCCGCCAATATACGCAGTATTTT.

With respect to this clone: Other DNA sequences in this specimen translate into the identical CDR3. This chain joins TRBV11-3 and TRBJ1-1; possibly TRBD1 for D (6 bases). V shed 1 base and J shed 5 bases, with 8 bases lying between them. The CDR3 has 13 residues. CDR1 is SGHNT and CDR2 is YENEEA in the germline V gene. The CDR3 region is CASSLVGGTEAFF. CDR3 nucleotide sequence: TGTGCCAGCAGCTTAGTAGGGGGTACTGAAGCTTTCTTT.

The chain is built from TRBV19 and TRBJ1-2; no definite D call. CDR3 size: 11 residues. Germline V CDR1 and CDR2: LNHDA, SQIVND (reference sequence). Trimming stripped 6 bases from V and 8 bases from J, with 10 bases between. As DNA, the CDR3 is TGTGCCAGTAGCCTAGGTCCCGGCTACACCTTC. This translates into CASSLGPGYTF.

The chain joins TRBV12-3 or TRBV12-4 to TRBJ2-7; the match to TRBD2 covers 10 bases. V was pared by 4 bases and J by 4 bases, with 1 base of the junction left unmatched. The CDR3 has 13 residues. CDR3 DNA: TGTGCCAGCAGTTCGACTAGCGGGTACGAGCAGTACTTC. It specifies CASSSTSGYEQYF.

The chain has TRBV29-1 and TRBJ1-2; 7 bases agree with TRBD1. V lost 6 bases to trimming and J lost 6 bases; unmatched junction nucleotides: 4. This CDR3 contains 11 residues. Germline CDR1 and CDR2: SQVTM and ANQGSEA. This CDR3 reads CSVRTGDGYTF. DNA for the CDR3: TGCAGCGTGCGCACAGGGGATGGCTACACCTTC.

V and J are TRBV6-5 and TRBJ2-7, with a possible D match to TRBD1 (7 bases). The CDR3 is 14 amino acids. V gave up 6 bases and J gave up 3 bases, with 15 bases separating them. Per germline, CDR1 MNHEY and CDR2 SVGAGI. CDR3 protein: CASRRDRGSYEQYF. For the CDR3, the DNA is TGTGCCAGCAGGCGGGACAGAGGGAGCTACGAGCAGTACTTC.

This clone has only one observation. The chain has TRBV10-1 and TRBJ2-1; 9 nucleotides line up with TRBD2. The V gene end was trimmed by 0 bases and the J gene end by 11 bases; junction bases not matched to a gene: 11. The V gene's germline CDR1 is WNHNN and CDR2 SYGVQD (reference sequence). The CDR3 contains 16 residues. DNA of the CDR3: TGCGCCAGCAGTGAGTCGGAGGGGACTAGCAAACGCAAGCAGTTCTTC. This sequence encodes CASSESEGTSKRKQFF.

The rearrangement links TRBV12-3 or TRBV12-4 to TRBJ1-2; D is uncertain. The germline V and J ends were trimmed by 10 bases and 0 bases, with 12 bases remaining between them. The length of the CDR3 is 13 residues. CDR3 region: CAMGMGANYGYTF. The CDR3 DNA reads as TGTGCCATGGGAATGGGAGCTAACTATGGCTACACCTTC.